This T cell receptor beta chain came from a study of OX40 agonist ivuxolimab in advanced cancers. The study, taken as a whole, reports: At 0.1 to 3.0 mg/kg and by week 6, CD4+ and CD8+ T cells in the blood had expanded clonally. The antigens recognized by the expanded peripheral T cells, that is their antigen specificity, were not determined.

Trimming left V 8 bases short and J 6 bases short, with 13 bases between. Germline CDR1 and CDR2: MDHEN and SYDVKM. This CDR3 comprises 13 residues. About this clone itself: The antigen remains unidentified.

The data were produced by immunoSEQ multiplex PCR, yet TCRdb's version contains in-frame clones alone and is incomplete. The table records about 60,000 clones, around 83% of them present only once. The chain recombines TRBV28 with TRBJ2-2, with a possible D match to TRBD2 (7 bases). The source material was CD4+ or CD8+ T cells sorted from blood, sampled in a trial of the OX40 agonist ivuxolimab. This clonotype was sampled from an adult with an advanced solid tumor such as melanoma, head and neck, liver or kidney cancer. CDR3 residues: CASLGGRAGELFF. The CDR3, as DNA: TGTGCCAGCCTCGGGGGGCGGGCCGGGGAGCTGTTTTTT.